Included here is one TCR beta chain sequence, with context. What it binds is unknown. This sample stems from a study of T cell responses to AZD1222 COVID-19 vaccine. Study conclusions and caveats: Nearly half of spike-specific TCRs reportedly target unmutated variant regions. The donor group comprised mostly white British people and more females; the analysis possibly underestimated clonal diversity. Following two doses of AZD1222, Spike-specific TCR breadth and depth rose.

The CDR3 is 18 amino acids. From germline, CDR1 is SGHNT and CDR2 YENEEA. The V gene end was trimmed by 0 bases and the J gene end by 1 base; junction bases not matched to a gene: 9. Assay used: immunoSEQ multiplex PCR; TCRdb lists only in-frame clones, some missing. The repertoire holds 150,000 to 200,000 clones, with about nine tenths as singletons. The sequence came from an adult in good health. V and J are TRBV11-3 and TRBJ2-7; 10 bases are a match to TRBD1. Sequences were derived from peripheral blood, sampled on day 0 of MenACWY control vaccination. The CDR3 sequence: CASSLDLSDRGPSYEQYF. The CDR3 nucleotides read TGTGCCAGCAGCTTAGATTTGTCAGACAGGGGGCCTTCCTACGAGCAGTACTTC. Using reference TRBV11-3 and TRBJ2-7 for the parts outside the CDR3, the full variable domain is EAGVVQSPRYKIIEKKQPVAFWCNPISGHNTLYWYLQNLGQGPELLIRYENEEAVDDSQLPKDRFSAERLKGVDSTLKIQPAELGDSAVYLCASSLDLSDRGPSYEQYFGPGTRLTVT.